This paragraph reports one T cell receptor (beta chain). What it binds is not known. The TCR alpha and TCR beta cDNA libraries, bearing sample barcodes and UMIs, were generated by 5'RACE using constant-segment primers. TCRdb reanalysed the 5' RACE reads using MiXCR and keeps one entry per CDR3 protein. Among fewer than 90,000 distinct CDR3 sequences listed, approximately 13% were seen once. The data belong to a study of T-cell memory formation after mild COVID-19. Whole-study findings and limits: Later expanders leaned CD4+, whereas clones that contracted between day 15 and 85 were balanced CD4/CD8. Pre-infection memory carried some responding clones, suggesting that cross-reactive memory joined.

CDR3 length equals 12 residues. The V end was cut by 4 bases, the J end by 7 bases, with 9 bases between. Germline V gene sequence: CDR1 SGHRS, CDR2 YFSETQ. This sequence joins TRBV5-1 and TRBJ2-1; no clear D gene. This sequence was found in an adult woman who had mild COVID-19 (a few samples of this study predate the infection). Cell type and time point are not known. The sample comprised PBMCs or a T cell subset sorted from them (not recorded which). CDR3 loop: CASSPPGNEQFF. The CDR3 DNA reads as TGCGCCAGCAGCCCTCCCGGGAATGAGCAGTTCTTC.